Included here is one T cell receptor beta chain sequence, with context. CDR3 size: 14 residues. Trimming removed 9 bases from V and 4 bases from J, with 16 bases in between. The V gene's germline CDR1 is SNHLY and CDR2 FYNNEI. This record comes from a study of somatic mutations in cytotoxic T cells in rheumatoid arthritis. It was blood donors, more than 45% female and with a median age of approximately 58 years (range roughly 20-80), who served as healthy controls. TCRdb keeps only in-frame clones here, not all; method: immunoSEQ multiplex PCR. The sample yields under 20,000 clones, approximately 87% seen once.

This receptor was obtained from a man aged 40-49 years in good health. The V and J genes are TRBV2 and TRBJ1-3; D possibly corresponds to TRBD1 (6 bases). The sample was CD8+ T cells sorted from blood. Written as DNA, the CDR3 is TGTGCCAGTTATGGGGGCTTTCTCGGAAACACCATATATTTT. It codes for CASYGGFLGNTIYF.